This entry is about one T cell receptor beta chain. Its matching antigen is unknown. The CDR3 consists of 15 residues. The germline CDR1 and CDR2 sequences are DFQATT and SNEGSKA (reference sequence). MiXCR, applied by TCRdb to the 5' RACE reads, yields one record per CDR3 protein. Among 150,000 to 200,000 distinct CDR3 sequences listed, 18% were seen once. The record originates from a study of CD8 T cells in ankylosing spondylitis. Findings of the study overall: Clones tied to disease were said to be significantly enriched in matched ankylosing spondylitis synovial fluid.

Sample: blood, either unsorted or a sorted T cell fraction (not recorded which). The chain joins TRBV20-1 to TRBJ2-7; TRBD2 aligns across 13 bases. This receptor was obtained from a male donor with ankylosing spondylitis or in good health (not recorded which). The CDR3 DNA reads as TGCAGCGGCCAGCCTGGACTAGCGGGAGTCTACGAGCAGTACTTC. This sequence encodes CSGQPGLAGVYEQYF.